The present entry profiles one T cell receptor beta chain with its context. Which antigen it targets is not known. Base qualities were left out, and no much larger clone turns up one base away. This sample stems from a study of shared clonotypes between healthy human individuals (dated by TCRdb to about 2020). Describing the broader study: The cohort comprised a couple of women and a few men aged 18 to 49 years. Each donor's leukapheresis produced roughly between about 0.9 and 9.5 billion PBMCs. To increase sequencing depth and limit assay-specific biases, TCR repertoire library preparation and sequencing were carried out by different laboratories using diverse techniques. For each donor, three plates each were used for CD4 naive and CD4 memory, two plates were used for CD8 naive, and one plate was used for CD8 memory. The study deeply sequenced blood TCR repertoires of several healthy adults to estimate repertoire size and the extent of clonotype sharing between individuals.

V was cut back by 5 bases and J by 2 bases, leaving a gap of 13 bases between them. The CDR3 goes from the cysteine to the phenylalanine over 15 residues. Kept here is only the CDR3 DNA, which spans 45 bases and is read in frame from base 1. CDR1 is given as SGHAT and CDR2 as FQNNGV, both from the germline V gene. The donors were healthy, HIV-negative adults who had no recently reported acute infections or vaccinations. Every donor was a Caucasian adult living in Nashville, Tennessee, USA. CD4+ T cells were enriched by magnetic negative selection, after which naive cells were positively selected on CD45RA and the negative fraction was taken as the memory subset. Blood was collected by leukapheresis, and PBMCs were isolated by Ficoll-Histopaque density gradient centrifugation and then cryopreserved in liquid nitrogen vapor phase. Purity and quantity of every magnetically sorted T cell population were checked by analytical flow cytometry. From each sorted fraction, genomic DNA was isolated and quantified by UV absorbance on a Nanodrop 2000c.

The research as a whole found: Even with the large sequencing depth, rarefaction of the sorted-subset datasets indicated that sequencing was incomplete. Naive subsets generally had larger estimated clonotype richness than memory subsets. Higher generation probabilities were observed for clonotypes shared by all four sorted-subset donors than for non-shared clonotypes. Sampling was restricted to blood, and TCR repertoires in tissues likely differ from the TCR repertoires found in blood. Because the study included a small number of donors, the genetic and exposure-history diversity represented was limited. Pairwise subsampling indicated that sequencing depth was expected to affect the degree of clonotype sharing among donors. Sharing across several donors was observed for about 5% of naive CD4, over 3% of naive CD8, about 2.3% of memory CD4, and over 0.3% of memory CD8 clonotypes.

TCR CDR3 regions were amplified from genomic DNA by multiplex PCR using the deep immunoSEQ assay. For each cell subset, the extracted genomic DNA was distributed evenly across all wells of several immunoSEQ 96-well plates, and each plate served as one replicate. For sorted subsets, each replicate PCR was loaded with about 0.2 ug genomic DNA, equivalent to 30,000 to 35,000 T cell genomes. The purified libraries were quantified using a Qubit 3.0 fluorometer, sized with a Bioanalyzer 2100, and then quantified again using the KAPA Library Quantification kit. Every immunoSEQ 96-well plate was sequenced on a separate single-read 150-cycle Illumina NextSeq 550 flow cell. Under the source paper's analysis protocol: Because the immunoSEQ output held only junctional sequences and lacked quality scores, the filtering could not match the filtering applied to full-length reads. Sequences were annotated with PyIR, a Python wrapper for IgBLAST v1.9, and V/J genes and CDR3 were assigned using IMGT germline references. Reads with weak V/J assignments (E-value above 1e-6), missing CDR3, stop codons, out-of-frame junctions, or ambiguous translated residues were removed. V3J clonotypes were defined as sequences sharing the same inferred V gene, J gene, and CDR3 amino acid sequence. To compute the percentage overlap between repertoires, the number of shared unique clonotypes was divided by the size of the smaller repertoire. Three approaches were used to assess repertoire richness: RTK rarefaction, the Chao1 estimator, and Recon v2.1 estimates of unobserved clonotypes. OLGA was used to compute generation probabilities for all TCRbeta clonotypes that the gDNA method yielded from a few donors. TCRdb stores this immuneACCESS table with in-frame sequences only. Part of the clones is absent; in the studies checked, under half of the shortfall reflects unresolved V genes, and no reason is known for the rest. V and J calls and clone size are those listed in that table; D and trimming were worked out from the DNA. Counted in this sample were 2 million to 2.5 million clones; approximately 93% of them appeared once. The ten largest clones capture about 0.39% of the sample.

The rearranged chain carries TRBV11-2 and TRBJ2-1; a tentative D call is TRBD2 (6 bases match). This clonotype was sampled from a man younger than 35 in good health. Some clones in this sample may be carry-over from other donors' samples. The sample comprised naive CD4+ T cells from PBMCs. The meaning of the sample's cell subset or site label: CD45RA+ positively selected. The nucleotide sequence reads TGTGCCAGCAGCACCGGGACTCTTACCTACAATGAGCAGTTCTTC. It encodes CASSTGTLTYNEQFF.